Below are 2 T cell receptor beta chains sequenced from a single sample in a study of blood T cell repertoires in COVID-19. Data came from immunoSEQ multiplex PCR; TCRdb stores just in-frame clones and leaves some out. The sample holds 75,000 to 100,000 clones, 60% to 85% seen once. Sequenced material: peripheral blood. The receptor source for this set is a woman aged 80 or older with acute or convalescent COVID-19.

V is TRBV7-8 and J is TRBJ1-2; 10 bases match TRBD1. V lost 5 bases to trimming and J lost 7 bases; unmatched junction nucleotides: 7. Per germline, CDR1 SGHVS and CDR2 FQNEAQ. The CDR3 loop spans 14 amino acids. For the CDR3, the DNA is TGTGCCAGCAGCCTCCGGGACAGGGGTTCTGGCTACACCTTC. Translated, it gives CASSLRDRGSGYTF. Full variable domain (remainder filled in from reference TRBV7-8 and TRBJ1-2): GAGVSQSPRYKVAKRGQDVALRCDPISGHVSLFWYQQALGQGPEFLTYFQNEAQLDKSGLPSDRFFAERPEGSVSTLKIQRTQQEDSAVYLCASSLRDRGSGYTFGSGTRLTVV.

The chain carries TRBV6-5 and TRBJ2-7; 9 bases align to TRBD1. Germline values: CDR1 MNHEY, CDR2 SVGAGI. The CDR3 runs 13 residues. In DNA, the CDR3 is TGTGCTTCAACAGGGGGCACGACCTACGAGCAGTACTTC. It yields the protein CASTGGTTYEQYF.